This T cell receptor beta chain is from a study of blood T cells in healthy people across ages. The CDR3 covers 14 residues. V lost 6 bases, J lost 0 bases, and 15 bases lay in between. Germline V gives CDR1 DFQATT, CDR2 SNEGSKA (reference sequence). This clonotype was found once. The antigen is not known. The draw of peripheral blood yielded around 9.6 milliliters from each donor. Then a second PCR, running roughly 7 to 11 cycles, was carried out with a sample-barcoded 5' primer and a J-beta primer mix. TCRdb recomputed calls from the 5' RACE reads with MiXCR, one row per CDR3 protein. The sample shows around 710,000 distinct CDR3 sequences, around 40% of them seen only once. Study-wide results and caveats: Possibly confounding the expanded clonotype changes was the fact that donor CMV status was unknown.

The receptor was isolated from a woman aged 60-75 years in good health. This rearrangement joins TRBV20-1 to TRBJ2-7; weak D call: TRBD1 (6 bases). The sequencing input was blood. The CDR3 sequence is CSADGQTLSYEQYF. The CDR3 nucleotides read TGCAGTGCGGACGGACAGACACTCTCCTACGAGCAGTACTTC.